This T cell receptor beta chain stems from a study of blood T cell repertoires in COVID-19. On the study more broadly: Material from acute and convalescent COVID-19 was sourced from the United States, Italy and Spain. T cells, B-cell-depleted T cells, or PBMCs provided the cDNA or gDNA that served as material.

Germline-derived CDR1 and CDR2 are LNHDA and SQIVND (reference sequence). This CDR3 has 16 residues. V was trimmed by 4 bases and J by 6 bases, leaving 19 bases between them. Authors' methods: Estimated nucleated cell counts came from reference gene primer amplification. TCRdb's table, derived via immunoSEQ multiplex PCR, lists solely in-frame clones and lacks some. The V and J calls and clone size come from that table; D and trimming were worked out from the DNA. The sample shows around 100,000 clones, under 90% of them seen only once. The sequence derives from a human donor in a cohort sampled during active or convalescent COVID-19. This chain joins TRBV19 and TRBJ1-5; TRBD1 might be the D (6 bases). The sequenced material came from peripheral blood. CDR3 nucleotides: TGTGCCAGTAGTACCTTGACAGGTTACTCTAGTCAGCCCCAGCATTTT. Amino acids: CASSTLTGYSSQPQHF.